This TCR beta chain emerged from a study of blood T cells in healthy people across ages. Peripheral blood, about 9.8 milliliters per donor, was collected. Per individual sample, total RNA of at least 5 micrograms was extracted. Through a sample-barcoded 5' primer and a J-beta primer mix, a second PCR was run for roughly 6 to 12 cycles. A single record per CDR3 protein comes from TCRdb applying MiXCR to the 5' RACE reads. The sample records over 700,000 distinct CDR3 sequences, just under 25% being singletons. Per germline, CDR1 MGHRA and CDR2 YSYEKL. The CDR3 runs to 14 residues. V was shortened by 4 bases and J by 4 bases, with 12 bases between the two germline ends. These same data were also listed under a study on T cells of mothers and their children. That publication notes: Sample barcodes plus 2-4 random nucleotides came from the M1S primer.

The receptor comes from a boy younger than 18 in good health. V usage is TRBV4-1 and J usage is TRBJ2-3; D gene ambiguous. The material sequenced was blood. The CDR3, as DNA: TGCGCCAGCAGCCTCACTGAATTGGCAGATACGCAGTATTTT. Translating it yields CASSLTELADTQYF.